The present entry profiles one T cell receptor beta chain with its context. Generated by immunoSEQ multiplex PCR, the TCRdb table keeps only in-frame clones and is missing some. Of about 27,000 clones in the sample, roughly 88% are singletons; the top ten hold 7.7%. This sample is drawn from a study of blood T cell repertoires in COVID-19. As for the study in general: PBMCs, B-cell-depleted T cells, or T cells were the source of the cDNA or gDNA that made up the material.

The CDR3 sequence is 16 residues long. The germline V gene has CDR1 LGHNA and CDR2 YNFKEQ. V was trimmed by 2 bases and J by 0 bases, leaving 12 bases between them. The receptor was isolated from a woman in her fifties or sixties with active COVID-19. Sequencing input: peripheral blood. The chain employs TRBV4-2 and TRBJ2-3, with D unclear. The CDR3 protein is CASSQQLSLSTDTQYF. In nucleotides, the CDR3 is TGTGCCAGCAGCCAACAACTTTCTCTGAGCACAGATACGCAGTATTTT.